This T cell receptor (beta chain) was recorded in a study of cytomegalovirus exposure and HLA in healthy donors. General study points: There were a few CMV-associated chains whose specificity for CMV antigens was confirmed in vitro.

The PCR was carried out with 60 Vbeta primers and 13 Jbeta primers. Sequencing used immunoSEQ multiplex PCR; TCRdb keeps in-frame clones, though not all of them. This table has about 200,000 clones, roughly three quarters appearing once. This clone was counted ten times or more. The antigen is not known. With 4 bases removed from V and 2 bases from J, the gap between germline ends came to 18 bases. From germline, CDR1 is MNHEY and CDR2 SMNVEV (reference sequence). There are 16 residues in the CDR3. This TCR was sampled from a man aged 50 to 60 in good health and CMV-seronegative. The sequenced material came from PBMCs. The chain employs TRBV27 and TRBJ2-7; a possible D gene is TRBD2 (6 bases). The CDR3 region is CASSSTLLTRTYEQYF. The CDR3 DNA reads as TGTGCCAGCAGTTCGACCTTACTGACTAGAACCTACGAGCAGTACTTC.